This entry lists 24 T cell receptor beta chains sequenced from one sample in a study of T cells in Graves' hyperthyroidism and ophthalmopathy. The investigators amplified TCR beta CDR3 regions from RNA transcripts. RT-PCR in the first round (using the HTBI primer set) targeted the TCR CDR3. One entry per CDR3 protein, called by TCRdb with MiXCR from the multiplex PCR reads. The table has about 560,000 distinct CDR3 sequences, around 46% seen once; the top ten hold approximately 8.2%. Sample: peripheral blood or thyroid tissue (not recorded which). These receptors were obtained from a woman aged 18-30 years with Graves' hyperthyroidism.

The chain employs TRBV12-5 and TRBJ1-4; D possibly corresponds to TRBD1 (5 bases). The CDR3 extends over 13 amino acids. V was clipped by 1 base and J by 8 bases, with 8 bases between them. Germline V gene data show CDR1 as LGHNT and CDR2 as FRNRAP. Written as DNA, the CDR3 is TGTGCTAGTGGTTTGGACAGGAGGGAAAAACTGTTTTTT. Translation gives CASGLDRREKLFF.

The chain couples TRBV2 to TRBJ2-7; D assignment may be TRBD1 or TRBD2 (5 bases each). The CDR3 extends over 11 amino acids. Between the trimmed V and J ends, which lost 8 bases and 3 bases, there was a span of 8 bases. The germline gives CDR1 SNHLY, CDR2 FYNNEI. This CDR3 reads CASGDDYEQYF. In nucleotides, the CDR3 is TGTGCCAGCGGGGACGACTACGAGCAGTACTTC. The variable domain in full, completed from reference TRBV2 and TRBJ2-7, reads EPEVTQTPSHQVTQMGQEVILRCVPISNHLYFYWYRQILGQKVEFLVSFYNNEISEKSEIFDDQFSVERPDGSNFTLKIRSTKLEDSAMYFCASGDDYEQYFGPGTRLTVT.

This clonotype has only a few counts. One base away lies a much larger clone, so this may be a sequencing read error. The genes are TRBV24-1 and TRBJ1-2, with a tentative D call TRBD1 (5 bases). Germline assignment: CDR1 KGHDR and CDR2 SFDVKD. This CDR3 has 15 amino acids. The germline V and J ends were trimmed by 2 bases and 8 bases, with 17 bases remaining between them. This chain's CDR3 is CATSDSRAFGWGYTF. CDR3 coding DNA: TGTGCCACCAGTGATTCCAGGGCGTTCGGCTGGGGCTACACCTTC.

In its sample, this clonotype was seen once. The J gene is TRBJ1-5, the V gene TRBV2, with D perhaps TRBD1 (6 bases). Germline V CDR1 and CDR2: SNHLY, FYNNEI. V was trimmed by 8 bases and J by 3 bases, leaving 17 bases between them. The CDR3 totals 15 residues. The CDR3 DNA sequence: TGTGCCAGCTTGGGGGCAGGGCGAAACAATCAGCCCCAGCATTTT. It yields the protein CASLGAGRNNQPQHF.

This clonotype was recorded once. This chain joins TRBV9 and TRBJ1-6; D unresolved. The CDR3 is 17 amino acids. Between the trimmed V and J ends, which lost 0 bases and 4 bases, there was a span of 14 bases. Germline CDR1 and CDR2: SGDLS and YYNGEE. CDR3: CASSVVQAIFYNSPLHF. In DNA, the CDR3 is TGTGCCAGCAGCGTAGTCCAGGCGATCTTTTATAATTCACCCCTCCACTTT.

The genes are TRBV29-1 and TRBJ1-3; D is perhaps TRBD1 (5 bases). Germline CDR1 and CDR2: SQVTM and ANQGSEA. The length of the CDR3 is 13 residues. V lost 4 bases, J lost 4 bases, and 11 bases lay in between. The DNA of the CDR3 is TGCAGCGTTGCGGATCACAGGGGAAACACCATATATTTT. It translates to CSVADHRGNTIYF.

The genes are TRBV7-8 and TRBJ2-2, with 7 bases lining up with TRBD1. Germline assignment: CDR1 SGHVS and CDR2 FQNEAQ. After removal of 0 bases from V and 8 bases from J, the junction contained 0 bases not matched to a gene. CDR3 length: 13 amino acids. CDR3 loop: CASSLADRGELFF. CDR3 DNA sequence: TGTGCCAGCAGCTTAGCGGACAGGGGGGAGCTGTTTTTT.

In regard to this clonotype: This may arise from a read error, as a much more abundant clone is one base away. This sequence joins TRBV2 and TRBJ1-5, with D perhaps matching TRBD1 (5 bases). The V end lost 4 bases, the J end lost 11 bases, and 9 bases lay between the germline ends. Looked up from germline, CDR1 is SNHLY and CDR2 is FYNNEI. The CDR3 runs to 11 residues. The CDR3, as DNA: TGTGCCAGCAGTGCCAGGGAGTCCCAGCATTTT. Translation: CASSARESQHF.

The sample holds many counts of this clonotype. CDR3 nucleotide sequence: TGTGCCACCAACGCCTGTCTACCCCAGCATTTT. This sequence encodes CATNACLPQHF. J is TRBJ1-5 and V is TRBV24-1; D ambiguous. CDR3 length: 11 residues. V dropped 8 bases and J dropped 10 bases, with 11 bases sitting between them. Germline assignment: CDR1 KGHDR and CDR2 SFDVKD.

V gene TRBV7-8 combines with J gene TRBJ2-7; 7 bases align to TRBD1. V shed 5 bases, J shed 3 bases, and the junction held 13 bases outside the gene matches. The germline V gene has CDR1 SGHVS and CDR2 FQNEAQ. The CDR3 has 16 amino acids. CDR3 DNA: TGTGCCAGCAGCGCCCAAGGGACAGTTTGGAACTACGAGCAGTACTTC. This codes for CASSAQGTVWNYEQYF. Together with reference TRBV7-8 and TRBJ2-7, the CDR3 gives the full variable domain: GAGVSQSPRYKVAKRGQDVALRCDPISGHVSLFWYQQALGQGPEFLTYFQNEAQLDKSGLPSDRFFAERPEGSVSTLKIQRTQQEDSAVYLCASSAQGTVWNYEQYFGPGTRLTVT.

Notes on this clonotype: The CDR3 does not end in the conserved phenylalanine or tryptophan, so this is likely a read error. It is unclear where the CDR3 begins or ends on the DNA, so no DNA is shown, and the CDR3 is as TCRdb lists it. V is TRBV15 and J is TRBJ2-6. The germline V gene has CDR1 LNHNV and CDR2 YYDKDF (reference sequence). 15 amino acids form the CDR3, both terminal residues included. The CDR3 here is CATSGVDSGANVLTY.

Of note for this clonotype: The junction shows a germline mismatch at one end, possibly a read error. V and J are TRBV29-1 and TRBJ2-2; D tentatively fits TRBD1 or TRBD2 (5 bases each). Germline CDR1 is SQVTM and CDR2 is ANQGSEA. This CDR3 is 13 amino acids long. CDR3 sequence (DNA): TGCAGCGTTGATGGGGGTGTTTTGAGGGAGCCGTTTTTT. It specifies CSVDGGVLREPFF.

The genes are TRBV20-1 and TRBJ1-4; D uncertain. The length of the CDR3 is 13 residues. Germline CDR1 DFQATT, CDR2 SNEGSKA (reference sequence). Trimming removed 1 base from V and 7 bases from J, with 10 bases in between. CDR3 coding DNA: TGCAGTGCTAGAGGATTACCCGGTGAAAAACTGTTTTTT. Its translation: CSARGLPGEKLFF.

This clonotype was seen once. The V call is TRBV25-1, the J call TRBJ1-2; a weak D match, TRBD1 (5 bases). CDR1 is MGHDK and CDR2 is SYGVNS in the germline V gene. Trimming left V 1 base short and J 6 bases short, with 12 bases between. The CDR3 has 14 amino acids. CDR3 nucleotide sequence: TGTGCCAGCAGTGAATTGGGGGGGTCGAATGGCTACACCTTC. Its protein product is CASSELGGSNGYTF.

About this clonotype itself: Germline and junction disagree at one end, which may indicate a read error. The CDR3 sequence is CSARTSGNTGELSW. The CDR3 DNA reads TGCAGTGCAAGGACTAGCGGGAACACCGGGGAGCTGTCTTGG. The rearrangement links TRBV20-1 to TRBJ2-2; 12 bases are a match to TRBD2. The CDR3 has 14 amino acids. Germline V gene sequence: CDR1 DFQATT, CDR2 SNEGSKA (reference sequence).

This clonotype came up many times. The V and J genes are TRBV7-8 and TRBJ2-7; possible D gene TRBD1, 6 bases. The CDR3 contains 14 residues. Trimming took 5 bases from V and 0 from J, leaving 11 bases between them. Germline assignment: CDR1 SGHVS and CDR2 FQNEAQ. CDR3 DNA: TGTGCCAGCAGCCAAACAGGGAGCTCCTACGAGCAGTACTTC. This gives the protein CASSQTGSSYEQYF. Filled out from reference TRBV7-8 and TRBJ2-7, the complete variable domain reads GAGVSQSPRYKVAKRGQDVALRCDPISGHVSLFWYQQALGQGPEFLTYFQNEAQLDKSGLPSDRFFAERPEGSVSTLKIQRTQQEDSAVYLCASSQTGSSYEQYFGPGTRLTVT.

This clonotype was picked up a small number of times. The chain couples TRBV7-6 to TRBJ2-2, with D unresolved. V was cut by 8 bases and J by 2 bases, with 12 bases left in between. The CDR3 is made up of 14 amino acids. Germline loops: CDR1 SGHVS, CDR2 FNYEAQ. CDR3 sequence (DNA): TGTGCCAGCTCTAACCGGGTCAACACCGGGGAGCTGTTTTTT. It encodes CASSNRVNTGELFF.

This clonotype was detected ten times or more. Mismatch with germline at one junction end may stem from a read error. This chain connects TRBV10-1 to TRBJ1-5; TRBD1 might be the D (5 bases). CDR1 and CDR2 from the germline V gene are WNHNN and SYGVQD (reference sequence). This CDR3 contains 16 residues. The CDR3 region is CASRTIRVYSTQPQHF. CDR3 in DNA: TGCGCCAGCAGGACAATCAGGGTTTATAGCACTCAGCCCCAGCATTTT.

The J gene is TRBJ1-4, the V gene TRBV6-1; D is undetermined. Germline assignment: CDR1 MNHNS and CDR2 SASEGT. The CDR3 has 14 amino acids. V was trimmed by 6 bases and J by 8 bases, leaving 16 bases between them. The CDR3 bases are TGTGCCAGCAGCATAGCGGGAGTCGGGGAAAAACTGTTTTTT. Translation gives CASSIAGVGEKLFF.

J is TRBJ1-4 and V is TRBV19; 8 nucleotides match TRBD1. Germline CDR1 and CDR2: LNHDA and SQIVND (reference sequence). V lost 6 bases and J lost 10; bases outside the gene matches: 10. CDR3 length: 14 amino acids. The chain's CDR3 is CASSSGQGAGKLFF. The CDR3 nucleotides read TGTGCCAGTAGCAGTGGACAGGGAGCTGGAAAACTGTTTTTT.

This chain connects TRBV6-5 to TRBJ2-7; 9 positions agree with TRBD2. The CDR3 consists of 15 residues. V lost 2 bases, J lost 0 bases, and 2 bases stayed unmatched. Germline V gene data show CDR1 as MNHEY and CDR2 as SVGAGI. CDR3 amino acids: CASSYPLAGSYEQYF. The CDR3 nucleotides read TGTGCCAGCAGTTACCCACTAGCGGGCTCCTACGAGCAGTACTTC.

Comment on this clonotype: A read error may produce the germline difference seen at one junction end. The chain employs TRBV20-1 and TRBJ2-5; 7 bases map to TRBD2. The CDR3 consists of 14 residues. Germline lookup yields CDR1 DFQATT and CDR2 SNEGSKA (reference sequence). CDR3 region: CSAGRDGGQGTQYF. The CDR3 DNA reads TGCAGTGCGGGGAGGGACGGCGGACAAGGGACCCAGTACTTC.

V gene TRBV6-5 combines with J gene TRBJ1-5; possibly TRBD1 for D (5 bases). Trimming removed 5 bases at V and 8 bases at J, with 16 bases between. Germline CDR1 reads MNHEY; CDR2 reads SVGAGI. The CDR3 is 14 amino acids. CDR3 in amino acids: CASSPRVLGEPQHF. The CDR3 DNA sequence: TGTGCCAGCAGTCCCAGGGTCCTTGGGGAGCCCCAGCATTTT.

The chain combines TRBV5-1 with TRBJ1-2; D is unclear. The CDR3 length is 15 residues. Germline lookup yields CDR1 SGHRS and CDR2 YFSETQ. V lost 3 bases to trimming and J lost 0 bases, with 12 bases between them. CDR3: CASSSSLGANYGYTF. The CDR3 DNA follows: TGCGCCAGCAGCTCCTCTCTTGGAGCTAACTATGGCTACACCTTC.